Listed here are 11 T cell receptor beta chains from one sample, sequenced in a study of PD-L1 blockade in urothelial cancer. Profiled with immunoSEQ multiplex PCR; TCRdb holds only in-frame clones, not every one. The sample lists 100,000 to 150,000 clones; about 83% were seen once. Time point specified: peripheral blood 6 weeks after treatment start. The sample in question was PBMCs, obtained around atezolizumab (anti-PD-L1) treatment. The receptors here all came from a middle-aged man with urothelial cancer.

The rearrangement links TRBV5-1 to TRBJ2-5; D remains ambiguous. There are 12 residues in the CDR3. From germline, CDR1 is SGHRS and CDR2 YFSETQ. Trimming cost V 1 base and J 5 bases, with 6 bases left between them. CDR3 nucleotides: TGCGCCAGCAGCTTGTATCAGGAGACCCAGTACTTC. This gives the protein CASSLYQETQYF.

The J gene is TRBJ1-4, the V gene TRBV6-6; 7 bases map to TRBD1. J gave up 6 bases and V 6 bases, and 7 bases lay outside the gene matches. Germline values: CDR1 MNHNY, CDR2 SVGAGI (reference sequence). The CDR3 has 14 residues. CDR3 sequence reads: CASRRQGSHEKLFF. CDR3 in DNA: TGTGCCAGCAGGCGACAGGGATCCCATGAAAAACTGTTTTTT.

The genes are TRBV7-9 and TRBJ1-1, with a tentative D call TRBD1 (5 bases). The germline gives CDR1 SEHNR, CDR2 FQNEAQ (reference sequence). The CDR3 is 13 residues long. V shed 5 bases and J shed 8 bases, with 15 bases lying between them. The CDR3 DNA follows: TGTGCCAGCAGCCGGGACTCTCCCGGGGAAGCTTTCTTT. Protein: CASSRDSPGEAFF.

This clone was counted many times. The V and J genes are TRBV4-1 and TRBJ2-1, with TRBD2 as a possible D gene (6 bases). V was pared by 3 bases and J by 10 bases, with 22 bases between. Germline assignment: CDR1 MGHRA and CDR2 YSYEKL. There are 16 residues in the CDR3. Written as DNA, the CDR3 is TGCGCCAGCAGCCACCTCGGGAGATCTGTTTCTAGGGAGCAGTTCTTC. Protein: CASSHLGRSVSREQFF.

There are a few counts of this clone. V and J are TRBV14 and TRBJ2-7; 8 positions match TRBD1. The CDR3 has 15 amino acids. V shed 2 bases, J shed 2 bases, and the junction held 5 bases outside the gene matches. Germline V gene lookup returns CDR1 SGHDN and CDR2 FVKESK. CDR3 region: CASSQWTGNPYEQYF. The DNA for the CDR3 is TGTGCCAGCAGCCAATGGACAGGGAATCCCTACGAGCAGTACTTC.

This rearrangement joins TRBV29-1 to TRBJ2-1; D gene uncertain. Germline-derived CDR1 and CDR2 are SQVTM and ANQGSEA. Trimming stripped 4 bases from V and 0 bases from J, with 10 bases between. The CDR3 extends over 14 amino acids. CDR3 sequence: CSVVRTFSYNEQFF. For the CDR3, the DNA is TGCAGCGTTGTTAGAACCTTCTCCTACAATGAGCAGTTCTTC.

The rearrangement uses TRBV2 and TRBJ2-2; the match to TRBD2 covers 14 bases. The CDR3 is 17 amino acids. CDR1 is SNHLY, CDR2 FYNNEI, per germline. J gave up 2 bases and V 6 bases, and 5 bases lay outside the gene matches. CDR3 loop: CASRTTSGRGNTGELFF. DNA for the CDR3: TGTGCCAGCAGGACGACTAGCGGGAGGGGTAACACCGGGGAGCTGTTTTTT.

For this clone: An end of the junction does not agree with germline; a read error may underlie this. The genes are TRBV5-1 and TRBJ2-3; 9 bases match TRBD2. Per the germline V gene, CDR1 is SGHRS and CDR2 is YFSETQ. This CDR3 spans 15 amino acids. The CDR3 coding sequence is TGCGCCAGCGGCTTGAGCGGGAGGAATGGTGATACGCAGTATTTT. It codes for CASGLSGRNGDTQYF.

CDR3 nucleotides: TGTGCCAGCAGTGAACGACTAGCGGGAGCAAGCAATGAGCAGTTCTTC. Encoded protein: CASSERLAGASNEQFF. The chain is built from TRBV6-1 and TRBJ2-1; TRBD2 matches 12 bases. CDR1 MNHNS and CDR2 SASEGT come from the germline V gene. Unmatched junction bases numbered 5, after V lost 2 bases and J lost 6 bases. This CDR3 contains 16 residues.

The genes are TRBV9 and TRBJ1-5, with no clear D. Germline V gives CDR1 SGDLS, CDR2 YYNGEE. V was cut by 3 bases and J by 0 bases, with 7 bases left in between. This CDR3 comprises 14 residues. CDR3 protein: CASSGGDSNQPQHF. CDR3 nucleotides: TGTGCCAGCAGCGGCGGCGATAGCAATCAGCCCCAGCATTTT. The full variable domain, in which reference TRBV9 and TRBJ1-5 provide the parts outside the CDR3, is DSGVTQTPKHLITATGQRVTLRCSPRSGDLSVYWYQQSLDQGLQFLIQYYNGEERAKGNILERFSAQQFPDLHSELNLSSLELGDSALYFCASSGGDSNQPQHFGDGTRLSIL.

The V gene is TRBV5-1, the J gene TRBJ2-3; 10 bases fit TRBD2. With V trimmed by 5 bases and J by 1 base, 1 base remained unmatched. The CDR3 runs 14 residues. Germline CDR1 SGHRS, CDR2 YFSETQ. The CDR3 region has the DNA TGCGCCAGCAGGGGGACTAGCGGCACAGATACGCAGTATTTT. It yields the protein CASRGTSGTDTQYF.